This TCR beta chain stems from a study of cytomegalovirus exposure and HLA in healthy donors. CDR3 length equals 15 residues. Germline CDR1 SQVTM, CDR2 ANQGSEA. Trimming left V 3 bases short and J 0 bases short, with 14 bases between. As concerns this clone: The antigen is not known.

Study-level findings and limits: Donor immune exposure was known only as CMV serostatus.

PCR employed 60 Vbeta and 13 Jbeta primers. The assay was immunoSEQ multiplex PCR, and TCRdb's table has in-frame clones only and misses some. There are some 130,000 clones in the sample; about 79% occur only once, and 2.7% lies in the top ten. Material: PBMCs. The chain is built from TRBV29-1 and TRBJ1-1; D is ambiguous. This clonotype was obtained from a man between 45 and 60 years old in good health and CMV-seronegative. The CDR3 reads CSVERVPGMNTEAFF. The DNA for the CDR3 is TGCAGCGTTGAGCGGGTTCCGGGGATGAACACTGAAGCTTTCTTT.